This T cell receptor beta chain was identified in a study of T cell repertoires in cytomegalovirus infection. The overall study: CMV infection plus the matching HLA type was flagged by public TCR beta signatures. Study-wide findings and caveats: People with CMV and the relevant HLA were identified by cumulative public TCR beta family frequency.

One entry per CDR3 protein results from TCRdb running MiXCR on the reads. The repertoire consists of about 500,000 distinct CDR3 sequences, with 30% to 40% occurring once and the leading ten covering around a sixth. The V segment lost 4 bases and the J segment 7 bases; nucleotides outside the gene matches: 13. CDR1 is LNHDA, CDR2 SQIVND, per germline (reference sequence). CDR3 length equals 16 residues. About this clonotype: Its target is not known.

Sequencing used cultured PBMCs, obtained from culture after CMV antigen stimulation. The clonotype comes from a human donor in good health (CMV status not recorded). Some clones in this sample may be carry-over from other donors' samples. J is TRBJ2-1 and V is TRBV19, with TRBD2 matching 7 bases. CDR3 protein: CASSRGGSGPRNEQFF. DNA for the CDR3: TGTGCCAGTAGTAGGGGTGGTAGCGGGCCACGAAATGAGCAGTTCTTC.